This TCR beta chain was found in a study of TIL therapy for anti-PD-1-resistant metastatic lung cancer. Overall study context: Most patients had lung adenocarcinoma; several tumors were EGFR-mutant, two ALK-rearranged; half smoked currently or formerly.

This clone appeared a few times. With 3 bases removed from V and 5 bases from J, the gap between germline ends came to 10 bases. The CDR3 length is 13 residues. Germline V gene lookup returns CDR1 SNHLY and CDR2 FYNNEI. The immunoSEQ assay was v3. The protocol was immunoSEQ multiplex PCR, while the TCRdb copy is restricted to in-frame clones and leaves out a portion. This table has some 16,000 clones, approximately 74% appearing once. The time point denotes: pre-treatment sample, taken before nivolumab and TIL therapy. V is TRBV2 and J is TRBJ1-2; D gene uncertain. The source material was blood, sampled at baseline. The clonotype comes from a person between 25 and 80 years old with non-small cell lung cancer. The CDR3 nucleotides are TGTGCCAGCAGTGAGATTCTTGGGTATGGCTACACCTTC. It codes for CASSEILGYGYTF.